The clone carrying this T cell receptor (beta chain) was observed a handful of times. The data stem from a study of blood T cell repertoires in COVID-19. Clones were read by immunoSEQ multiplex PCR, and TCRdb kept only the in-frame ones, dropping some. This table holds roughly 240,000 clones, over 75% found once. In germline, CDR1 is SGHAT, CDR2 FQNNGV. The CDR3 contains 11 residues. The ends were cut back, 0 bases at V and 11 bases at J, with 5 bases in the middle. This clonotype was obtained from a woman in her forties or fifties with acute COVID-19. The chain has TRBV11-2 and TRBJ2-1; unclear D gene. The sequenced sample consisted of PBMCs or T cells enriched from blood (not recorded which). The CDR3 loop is CASSLDWQQFF. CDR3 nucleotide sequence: TGTGCCAGCAGCTTAGATTGGCAGCAGTTCTTC.